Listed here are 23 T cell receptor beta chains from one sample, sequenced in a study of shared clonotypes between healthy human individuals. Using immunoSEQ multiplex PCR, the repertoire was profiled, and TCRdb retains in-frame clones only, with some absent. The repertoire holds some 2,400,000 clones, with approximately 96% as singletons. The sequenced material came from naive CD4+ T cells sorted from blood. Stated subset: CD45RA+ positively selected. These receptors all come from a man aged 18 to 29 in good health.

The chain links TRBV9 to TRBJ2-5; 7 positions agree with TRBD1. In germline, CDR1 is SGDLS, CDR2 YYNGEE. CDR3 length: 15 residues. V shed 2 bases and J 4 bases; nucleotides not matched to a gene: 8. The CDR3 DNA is TGTGCCAGCAGCGTCGGTTTGACAGGGAGAGAGACCCAGTACTTC. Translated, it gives CASSVGLTGRETQYF. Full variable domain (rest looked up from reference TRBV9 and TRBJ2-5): DSGVTQTPKHLITATGQRVTLRCSPRSGDLSVYWYQQSLDQGLQFLIQYYNGEERAKGNILERFSAQQFPDLHSELNLSSLELGDSALYFCASSVGLTGRETQYFGPGTRLLVL.

The CDR3 DNA follows: TGTGCCAGCAGCCCTAACAGGGCAGGCACCGGGGAGCTGTTTTTT. As protein: CASSPNRAGTGELFF. The J gene is TRBJ2-2, the V gene TRBV6-1; D is perhaps TRBD1 (6 bases). The length of the CDR3 is 15 residues. From germline, CDR1 is MNHNS and CDR2 SASEGT. V was shortened by 6 bases and J by 4 bases, with 15 bases between the two germline ends.

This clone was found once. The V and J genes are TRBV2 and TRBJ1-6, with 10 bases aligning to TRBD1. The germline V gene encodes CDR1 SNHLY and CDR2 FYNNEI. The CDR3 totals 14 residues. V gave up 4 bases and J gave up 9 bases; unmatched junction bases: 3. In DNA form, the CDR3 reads TGTGCCAGCAGTGGGGACAGGGGATCTTCACCCCTCCACTTT. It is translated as CASSGDRGSSPLHF.

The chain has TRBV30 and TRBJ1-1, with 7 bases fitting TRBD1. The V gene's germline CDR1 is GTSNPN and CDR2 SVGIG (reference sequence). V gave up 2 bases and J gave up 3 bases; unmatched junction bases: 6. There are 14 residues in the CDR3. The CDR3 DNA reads TGTGCCTGGAGTTCGAACAGGGGATACACTGAAGCTTTCTTT. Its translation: CAWSSNRGYTEAFF.

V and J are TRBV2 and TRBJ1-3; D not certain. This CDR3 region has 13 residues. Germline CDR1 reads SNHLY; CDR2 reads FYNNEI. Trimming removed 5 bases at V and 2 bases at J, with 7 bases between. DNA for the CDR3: TGTGCCAGCAGTTTAGTCCCTGGAAACACCATATATTTT. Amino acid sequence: CASSLVPGNTIYF.

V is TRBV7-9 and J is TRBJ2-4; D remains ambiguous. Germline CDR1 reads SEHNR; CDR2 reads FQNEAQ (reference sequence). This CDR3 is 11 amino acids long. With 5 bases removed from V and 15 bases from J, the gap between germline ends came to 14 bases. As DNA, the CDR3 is TGTGCCAGCAGCCCCCAGGAAAAAGGGTACTTC. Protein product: CASSPQEKGYF. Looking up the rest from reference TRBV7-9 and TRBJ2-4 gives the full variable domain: DTGVSQNPRHKITKRGQNVTFRCDPISEHNRLYWYRQTLGQGPEFLTYFQNEAQLEKSRLLSDRFSAERPKGSFSTLEIQRTEQGDSAMYLCASSPQEKGYFGAGTRLSVL.

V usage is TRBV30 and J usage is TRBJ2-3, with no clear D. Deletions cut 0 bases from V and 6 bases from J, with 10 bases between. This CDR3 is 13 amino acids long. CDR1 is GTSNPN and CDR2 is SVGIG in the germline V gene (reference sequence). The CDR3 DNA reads TGTGCCTGGAGTGTACAAGCTAGGGATACGCAGTATTTT. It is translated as CAWSVQARDTQYF.

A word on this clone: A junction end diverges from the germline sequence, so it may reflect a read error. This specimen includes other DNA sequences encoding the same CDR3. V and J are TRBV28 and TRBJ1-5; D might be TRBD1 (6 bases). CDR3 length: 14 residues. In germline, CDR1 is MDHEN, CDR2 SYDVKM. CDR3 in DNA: TGTGCCAGCAGCTTATTAGGGGGAAATCAGCCCCAGCATTTT. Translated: CASSLLGGNQPQHF.

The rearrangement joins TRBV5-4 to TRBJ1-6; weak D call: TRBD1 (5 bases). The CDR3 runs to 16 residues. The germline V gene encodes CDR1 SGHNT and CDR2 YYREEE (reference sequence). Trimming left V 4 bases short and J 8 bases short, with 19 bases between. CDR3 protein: CASSPAGDVLYSPLHF. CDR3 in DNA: TGTGCCAGCAGCCCCGCCGGGGACGTGTTATATTCACCCCTCCACTTT. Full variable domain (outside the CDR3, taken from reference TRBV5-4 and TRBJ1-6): ETGVTQSPTHLIKTRGQQVTLRCSSQSGHNTVSWYQQALGQGPQFIFQYYREEENGRGNFPPRFSGLQFPNYSSELNVNALELDDSALYLCASSPAGDVLYSPLHFGNGTRLTVT.

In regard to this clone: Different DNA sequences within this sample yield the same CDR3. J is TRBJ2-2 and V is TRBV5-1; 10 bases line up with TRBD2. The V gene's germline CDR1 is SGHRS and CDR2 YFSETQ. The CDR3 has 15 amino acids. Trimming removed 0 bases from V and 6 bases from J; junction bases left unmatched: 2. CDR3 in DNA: TGCGCCAGCAGCTTGGGGCTAGCGGGAGCCGGGGAGCTGTTTTTT. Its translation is CASSLGLAGAGELFF.

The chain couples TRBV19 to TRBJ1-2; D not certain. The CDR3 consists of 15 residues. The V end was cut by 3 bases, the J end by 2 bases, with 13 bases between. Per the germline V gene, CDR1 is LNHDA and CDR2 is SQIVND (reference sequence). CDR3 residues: CASSIEAAPNYGYTF. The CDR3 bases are TGTGCCAGTAGTATCGAGGCAGCCCCAAACTATGGCTACACCTTC.

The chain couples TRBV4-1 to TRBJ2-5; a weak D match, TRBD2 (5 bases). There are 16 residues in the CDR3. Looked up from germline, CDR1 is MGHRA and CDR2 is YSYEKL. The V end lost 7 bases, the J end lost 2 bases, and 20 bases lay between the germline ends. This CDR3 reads CASKLAETMSQETQYF. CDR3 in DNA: TGCGCCAGCAAGCTAGCCGAGACCATGAGTCAAGAGACCCAGTACTTC.

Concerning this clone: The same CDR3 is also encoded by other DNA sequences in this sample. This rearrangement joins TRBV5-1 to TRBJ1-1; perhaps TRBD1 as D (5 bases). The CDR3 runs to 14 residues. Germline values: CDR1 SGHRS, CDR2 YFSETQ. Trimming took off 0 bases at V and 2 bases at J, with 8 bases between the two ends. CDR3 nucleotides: TGCGCCAGCAGCTTGGACAGGCCAAACACTGAAGCTTTCTTT. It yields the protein CASSLDRPNTEAFF.

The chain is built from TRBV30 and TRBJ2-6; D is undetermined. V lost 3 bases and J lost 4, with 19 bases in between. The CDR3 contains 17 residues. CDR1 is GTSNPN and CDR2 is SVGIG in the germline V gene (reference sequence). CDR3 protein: CAWRMGKQSGGANVLTF. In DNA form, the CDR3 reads TGTGCCTGGAGGATGGGTAAACAGTCTGGCGGGGCCAACGTCCTGACTTTC.

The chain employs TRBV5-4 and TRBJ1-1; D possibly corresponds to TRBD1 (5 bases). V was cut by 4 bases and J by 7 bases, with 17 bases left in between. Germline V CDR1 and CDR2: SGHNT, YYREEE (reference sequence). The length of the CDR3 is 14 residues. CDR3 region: CASSPEPGRGEAFF. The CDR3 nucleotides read TGTGCCAGCAGCCCGGAGCCAGGGCGGGGTGAAGCTTTCTTT.

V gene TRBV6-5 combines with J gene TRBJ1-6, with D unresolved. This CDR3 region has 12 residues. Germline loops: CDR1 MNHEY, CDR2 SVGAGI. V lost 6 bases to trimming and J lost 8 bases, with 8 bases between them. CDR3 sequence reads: CASSRSDSPLHF. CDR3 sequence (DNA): TGTGCCAGCAGCCGCTCGGATTCACCCCTCCACTTT.

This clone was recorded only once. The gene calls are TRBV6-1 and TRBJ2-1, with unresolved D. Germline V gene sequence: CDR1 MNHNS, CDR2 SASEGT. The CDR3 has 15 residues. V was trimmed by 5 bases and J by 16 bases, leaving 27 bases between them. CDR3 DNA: TGTGCCAGCAGTTTCCCGGTCCAGCTAGGACGTGATGCTTTCTTC. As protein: CASSFPVQLGRDAFF.

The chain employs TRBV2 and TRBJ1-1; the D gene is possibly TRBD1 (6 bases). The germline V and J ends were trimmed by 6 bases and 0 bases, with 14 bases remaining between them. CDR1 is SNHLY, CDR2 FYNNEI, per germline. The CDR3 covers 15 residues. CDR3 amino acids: CASREDEGVNTEAFF. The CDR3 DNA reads TGTGCCAGCAGGGAGGATGAGGGGGTGAACACTGAAGCTTTCTTT.

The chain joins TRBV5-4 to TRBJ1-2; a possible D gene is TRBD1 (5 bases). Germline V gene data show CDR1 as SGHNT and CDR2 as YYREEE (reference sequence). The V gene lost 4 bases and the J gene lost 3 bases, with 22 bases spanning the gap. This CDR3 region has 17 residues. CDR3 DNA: TGTGCCAGCAGCCCGGGACTTAACATGGGTGTTGACTATGGCTACACCTTC. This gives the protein CASSPGLNMGVDYGYTF.

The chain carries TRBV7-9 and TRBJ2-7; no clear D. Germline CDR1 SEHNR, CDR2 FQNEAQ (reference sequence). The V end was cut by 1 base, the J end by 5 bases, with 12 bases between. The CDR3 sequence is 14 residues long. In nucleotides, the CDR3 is TGTGCCAGCAGCTTAGATAGGGCCATCGACGAGCAGTACTTC. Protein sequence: CASSLDRAIDEQYF.

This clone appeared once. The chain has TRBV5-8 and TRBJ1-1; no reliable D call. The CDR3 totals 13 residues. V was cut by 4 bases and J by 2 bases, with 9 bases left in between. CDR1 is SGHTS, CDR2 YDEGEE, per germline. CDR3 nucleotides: TGTGCCAGCAGCCAATCTCCTAACACTGAAGCTTTCTTT. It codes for CASSQSPNTEAFF.

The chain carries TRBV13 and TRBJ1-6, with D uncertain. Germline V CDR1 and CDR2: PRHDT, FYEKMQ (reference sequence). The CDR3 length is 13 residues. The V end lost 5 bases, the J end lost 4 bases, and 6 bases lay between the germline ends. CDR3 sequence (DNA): TGTGCCAGCAGCCGACGGTATAATTCACCCCTCCACTTT. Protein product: CASSRRYNSPLHF.

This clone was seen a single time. CDR3 region: CASSEFPGGRNNEQFF. The CDR3 bases are TGTGCCAGCAGTGAATTTCCGGGGGGCCGCAACAATGAGCAGTTCTTC. This sequence joins TRBV25-1 and TRBJ2-1; tentatively, D is TRBD2 (7 bases). The CDR3 is 16 residues long. The germline V gene encodes CDR1 MGHDK and CDR2 SYGVNS. Between the trimmed V and J ends, which lost 1 base and 5 bases, there was a span of 15 bases.